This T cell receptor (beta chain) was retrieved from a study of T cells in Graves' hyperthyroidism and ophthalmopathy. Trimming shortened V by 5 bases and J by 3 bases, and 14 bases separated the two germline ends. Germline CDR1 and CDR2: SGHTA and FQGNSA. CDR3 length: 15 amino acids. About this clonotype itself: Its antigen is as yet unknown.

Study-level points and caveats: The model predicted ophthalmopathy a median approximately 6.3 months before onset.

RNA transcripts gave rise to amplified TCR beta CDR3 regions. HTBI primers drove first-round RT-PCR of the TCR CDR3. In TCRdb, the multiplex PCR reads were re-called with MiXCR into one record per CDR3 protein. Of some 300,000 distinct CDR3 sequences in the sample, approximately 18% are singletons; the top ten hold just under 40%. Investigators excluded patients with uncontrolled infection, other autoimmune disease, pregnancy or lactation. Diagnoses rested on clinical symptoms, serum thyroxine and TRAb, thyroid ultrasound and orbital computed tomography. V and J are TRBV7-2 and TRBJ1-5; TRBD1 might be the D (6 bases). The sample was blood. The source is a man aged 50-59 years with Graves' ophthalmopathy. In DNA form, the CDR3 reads TGTGCCAGCAGCAGGGGGGGGGTGGTCAATCAGCCCCAGCATTTT. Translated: CASSRGGVVNQPQHF.